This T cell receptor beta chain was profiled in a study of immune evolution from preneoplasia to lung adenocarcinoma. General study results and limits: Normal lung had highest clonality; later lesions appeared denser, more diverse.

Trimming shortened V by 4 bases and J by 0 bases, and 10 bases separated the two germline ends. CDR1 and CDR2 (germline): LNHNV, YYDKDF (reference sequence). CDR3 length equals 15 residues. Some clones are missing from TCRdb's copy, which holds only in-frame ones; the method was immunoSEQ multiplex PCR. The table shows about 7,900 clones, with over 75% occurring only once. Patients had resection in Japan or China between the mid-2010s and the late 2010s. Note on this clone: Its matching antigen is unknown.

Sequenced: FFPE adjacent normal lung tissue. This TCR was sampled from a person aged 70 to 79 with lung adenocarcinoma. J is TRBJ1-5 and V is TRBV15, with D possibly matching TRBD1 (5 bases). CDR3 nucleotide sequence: TGTGCCACCAGCAAAGACAGTTATAGCAATCAGCCCCAGCATTTT. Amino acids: CATSKDSYSNQPQHF.